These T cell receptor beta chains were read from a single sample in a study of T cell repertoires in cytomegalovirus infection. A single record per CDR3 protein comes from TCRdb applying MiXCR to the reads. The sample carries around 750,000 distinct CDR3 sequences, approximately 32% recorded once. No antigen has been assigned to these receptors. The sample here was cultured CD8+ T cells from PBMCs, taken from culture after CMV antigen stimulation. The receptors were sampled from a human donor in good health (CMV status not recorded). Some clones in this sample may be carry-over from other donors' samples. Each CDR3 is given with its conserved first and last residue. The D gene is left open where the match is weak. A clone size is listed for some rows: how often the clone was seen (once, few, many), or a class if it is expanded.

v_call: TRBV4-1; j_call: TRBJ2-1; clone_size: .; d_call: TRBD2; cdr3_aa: CASSQDPLPSGDNEQFF; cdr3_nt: TGCGCCAGCAGCCAAGATCCGCTTCCTAGCGGGGACAATGAGCAGTTCTTC
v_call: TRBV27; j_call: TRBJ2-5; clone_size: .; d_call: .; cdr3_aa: CASSPEDSFETQYF; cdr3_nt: TGTGCCAGCAGTCCAGAGGACTCGTTTGAGACCCAGTACTTC
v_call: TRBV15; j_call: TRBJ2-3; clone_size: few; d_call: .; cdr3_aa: CATSRVPKGTDTQYF; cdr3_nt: TGTGCCACCAGCAGAGTCCCAAAAGGCACAGATACGCAGTATTTT
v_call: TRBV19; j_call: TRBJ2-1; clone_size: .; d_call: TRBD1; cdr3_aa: CVSSRGRYHNEQFF; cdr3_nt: TGTGTCAGTTCCAGGGGGCGTTATCACAATGAGCAGTTCTTC
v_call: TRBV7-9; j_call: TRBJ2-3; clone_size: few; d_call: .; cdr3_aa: CASSPEGVDTQYF; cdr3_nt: TGTGCCAGCAGCCCAGAGGGCGTAGATACGCAGTATTTT
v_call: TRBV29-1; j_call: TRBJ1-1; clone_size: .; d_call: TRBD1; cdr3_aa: CSTKNRGRGTEAFF; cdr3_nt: TGCAGCACCAAGAACAGGGGGAGAGGGACTGAAGCTTTCTTT
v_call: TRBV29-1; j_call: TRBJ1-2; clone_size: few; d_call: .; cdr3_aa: CSVEEATESNYGYTF; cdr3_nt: TGCAGCGTTGAAGAGGCGACAGAATCTAACTATGGCTACACCTTC
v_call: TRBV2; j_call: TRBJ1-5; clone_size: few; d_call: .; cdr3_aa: CASTDASSNSNRPQHF; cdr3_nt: TGTGCCAGCACTGACGCATCGTCTAATAGCAATCGGCCCCAGCATTTT
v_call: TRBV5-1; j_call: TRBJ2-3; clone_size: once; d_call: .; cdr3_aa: CASSLALGRGGTDTQYF; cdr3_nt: TGCGCCAGCAGCTTGGCCTTGGGCCGGGGAGGCACAGATACGCAGTATTTT
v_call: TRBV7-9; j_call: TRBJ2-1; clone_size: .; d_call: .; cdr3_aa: CASSERRGPSSYNEQFF; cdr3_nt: TGTGCCAGCAGCGAGAGGCGGGGGCCTAGTTCCTACAATGAGCAGTTCTTC
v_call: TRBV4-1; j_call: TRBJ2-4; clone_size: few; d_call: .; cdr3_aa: CASSQEGRKNIQYF; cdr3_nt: TGCGCCAGCAGCCAAGAAGGCAGAAAAAACATTCAGTACTTC
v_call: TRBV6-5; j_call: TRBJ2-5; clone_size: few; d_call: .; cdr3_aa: CASNSGRNLQETQYF; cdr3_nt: TGTGCCAGCAACTCCGGTCGGAATCTCCAAGAGACCCAGTACTTC
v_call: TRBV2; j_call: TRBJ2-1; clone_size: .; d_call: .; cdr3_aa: CASILPRGLRDNEQFF; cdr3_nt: TGTGCCAGCATTCTCCCGCGGGGGCTCAGGGACAATGAGCAGTTCTTC
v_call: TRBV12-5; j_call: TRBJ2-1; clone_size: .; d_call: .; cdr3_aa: CASGFGYNEQFF; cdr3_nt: TGTGCTAGTGGTTTCGGGTACAATGAGCAGTTCTTC
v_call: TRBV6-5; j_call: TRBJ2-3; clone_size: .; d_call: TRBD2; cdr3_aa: CASSYAAGEQYF; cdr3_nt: TGTGCCAGCAGTTACGCGGCGGGGGAGCAGTATTTT
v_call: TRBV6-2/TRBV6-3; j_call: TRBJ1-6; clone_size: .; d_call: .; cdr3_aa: CASKIDGSYNSPLHF; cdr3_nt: TGTGCCAGCAAGATCGACGGCTCCTATAATTCACCCCTCCACTTT
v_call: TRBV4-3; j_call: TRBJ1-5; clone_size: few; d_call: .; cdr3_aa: CASSQVLIRTVRNQPQHF; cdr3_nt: TGCGCCAGCAGCCAAGTTTTAATTAGAACGGTGCGCAATCAGCCCCAGCATTTT
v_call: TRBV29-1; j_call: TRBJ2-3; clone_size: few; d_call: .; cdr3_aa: CSETRGTDTQYF; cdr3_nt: TGCAGCGAAACAAGGGGCACAGATACGCAGTATTTT
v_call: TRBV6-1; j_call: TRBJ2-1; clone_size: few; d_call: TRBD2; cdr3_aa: CASTELNPWGGYNEQFF; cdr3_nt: TGTGCCAGCACCGAACTCAACCCATGGGGAGGGTACAATGAGCAGTTCTTC
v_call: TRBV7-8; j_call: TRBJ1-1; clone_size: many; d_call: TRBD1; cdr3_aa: CASSLGGYRGGTEAFF; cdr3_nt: TGTGCCAGCAGCTTAGGAGGGTACAGGGGAGGCACTGAAGCTTTCTTT
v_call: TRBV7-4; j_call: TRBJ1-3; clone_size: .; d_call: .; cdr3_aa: CASSLRRDPSRSGNTIYF; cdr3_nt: TGTGCCAGCAGCTTACGCAGGGACCCATCAAGGAGCGGAAACACCATATATTTT
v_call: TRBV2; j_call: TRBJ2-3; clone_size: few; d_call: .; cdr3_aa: CASSEVGGGGRRVVGTDTQYF; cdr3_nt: TGTGCCAGCAGTGAAGTGGGCGGAGGGGGCCGGCGAGTGGTGGGCACAGATACGCAGTATTTT
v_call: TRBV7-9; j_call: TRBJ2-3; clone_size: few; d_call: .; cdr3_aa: CASSLDLLGTDTQYF; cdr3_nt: TGTGCCAGCAGCTTAGATCTCTTAGGGACAGATACGCAGTATTTT
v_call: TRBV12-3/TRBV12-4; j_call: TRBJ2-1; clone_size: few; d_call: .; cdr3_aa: CASSITGNEQFF; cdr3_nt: TGTGCCAGCAGCATAACAGGGAATGAGCAGTTCTTC
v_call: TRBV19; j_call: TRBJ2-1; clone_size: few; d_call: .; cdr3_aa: CASSEWTGDLNEQFF; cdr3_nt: TGTGCCAGTAGTGAATGGACGGGGGACCTTAATGAGCAGTTCTTC
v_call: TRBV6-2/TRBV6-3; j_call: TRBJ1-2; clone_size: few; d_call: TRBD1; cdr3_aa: CASSYWDRTNYGYTF; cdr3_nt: TGTGCCAGCAGTTACTGGGACAGAACTAACTATGGCTACACCTTC
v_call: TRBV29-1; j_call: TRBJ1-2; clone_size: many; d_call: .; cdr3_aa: CSAEPANPYGYTF; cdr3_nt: TGCAGCGCCGAACCGGCCAACCCGTATGGCTACACCTTC
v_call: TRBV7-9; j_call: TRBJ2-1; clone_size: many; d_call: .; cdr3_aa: CASSPTREINEQFF; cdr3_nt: TGTGCCAGCAGCCCAACTAGGGAAATCAATGAGCAGTTCTTC
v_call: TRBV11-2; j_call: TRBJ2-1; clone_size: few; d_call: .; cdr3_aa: CASSLASGAAYNEQFF; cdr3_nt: TGTGCCAGCAGCTTAGCGTCGGGGGCTGCCTACAATGAGCAGTTCTTC
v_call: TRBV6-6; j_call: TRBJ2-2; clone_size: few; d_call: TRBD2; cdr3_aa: CASKGTSGENTGELFF; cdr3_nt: TGTGCCAGCAAAGGGACTAGCGGGGAAAACACCGGGGAGCTGTTTTTT
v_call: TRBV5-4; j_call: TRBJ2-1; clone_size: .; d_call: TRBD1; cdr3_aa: CATYTPGQVSHSQFF; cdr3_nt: TGTGCCACCTATACCCCGGGACAGGTTTCCCACTCGCAGTTCTTC
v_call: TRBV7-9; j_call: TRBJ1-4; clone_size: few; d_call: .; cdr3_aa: CASSLLQGGQNEKLFF; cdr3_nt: TGTGCCAGCAGCTTACTACAGGGAGGGCAAAATGAAAAACTGTTTTTT
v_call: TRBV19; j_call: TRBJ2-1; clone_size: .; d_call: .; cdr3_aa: CASSIDIYNEQFF; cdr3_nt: TGTGCCAGTAGTATAGACATTTACAATGAGCAGTTCTTC
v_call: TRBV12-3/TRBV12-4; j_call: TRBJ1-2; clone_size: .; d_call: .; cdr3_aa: CASLFFDRLGGYTF; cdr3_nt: TGTGCCAGCCTGTTTTTTGACCGGCTAGGGGGCTACACCTTC
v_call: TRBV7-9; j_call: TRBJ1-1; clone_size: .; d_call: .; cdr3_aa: CATRQGLEGAFF; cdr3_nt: TGTGCCACTCGCCAGGGGCTCGAAGGGGCTTTCTTT
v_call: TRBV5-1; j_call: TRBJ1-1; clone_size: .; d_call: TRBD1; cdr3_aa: CASSLAEFDRGEAFF; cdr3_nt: TGCGCCAGCAGCTTGGCGGAATTCGACAGGGGTGAAGCTTTCTTT
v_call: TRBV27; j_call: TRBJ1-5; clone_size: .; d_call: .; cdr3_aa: CASSLSGGLKLQPQHF; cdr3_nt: TGTGCCAGCAGTTTATCAGGGGGACTGAAACTTCAGCCCCAGCATTTT
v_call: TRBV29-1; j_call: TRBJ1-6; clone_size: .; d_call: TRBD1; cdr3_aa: CSVGVAGGSPLHF; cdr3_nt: TGCAGCGTTGGGGTCGCAGGGGGTTCACCCCTCCACTTT
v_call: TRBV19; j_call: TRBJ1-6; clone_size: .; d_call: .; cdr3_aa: CASRFTGINSPLHF; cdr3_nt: TGTGCCAGTAGGTTTACAGGGATAAATTCACCCCTCCACTTT
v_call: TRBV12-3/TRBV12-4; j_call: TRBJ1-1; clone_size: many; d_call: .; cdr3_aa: CASSSSSEGNGDTEAFF; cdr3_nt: TGTGCCAGCAGTTCCTCCTCGGAGGGCAACGGGGACACTGAAGCTTTCTTT
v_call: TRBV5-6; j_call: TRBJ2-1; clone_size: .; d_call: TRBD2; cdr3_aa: CASSSGLADNEQFF; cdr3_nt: TGTGCCAGCAGCTCGGGACTAGCAGACAATGAGCAGTTCTTC
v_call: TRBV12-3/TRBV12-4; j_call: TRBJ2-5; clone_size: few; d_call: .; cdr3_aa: CASSMDYRETQYF; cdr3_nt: TGTGCCAGCAGCATGGACTACAGAGAGACCCAGTACTTC
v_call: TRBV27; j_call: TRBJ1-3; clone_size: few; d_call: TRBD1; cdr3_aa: CASSAGTGGSGNTIYF; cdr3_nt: TGTGCCAGCAGTGCCGGGACAGGGGGCTCTGGAAACACCATATATTTT
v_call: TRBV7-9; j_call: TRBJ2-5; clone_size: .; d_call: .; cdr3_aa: CASSSGGHRETQYF; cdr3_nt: TGTGCCAGCAGCTCCGGGGGGCATCGTGAGACCCAGTACTTC
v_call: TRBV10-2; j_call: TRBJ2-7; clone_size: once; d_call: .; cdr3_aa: CASSGGLPRSYEQYF; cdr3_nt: TGCGCCAGCAGTGGTGGGCTCCCCCGGTCCTACGAGCAGTACTTC
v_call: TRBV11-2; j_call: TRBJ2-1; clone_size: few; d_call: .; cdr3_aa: CASTQAASGVSSYNEQFF; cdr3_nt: TGTGCCAGCACCCAGGCGGCCAGCGGAGTTAGCTCCTACAATGAGCAGTTCTTC
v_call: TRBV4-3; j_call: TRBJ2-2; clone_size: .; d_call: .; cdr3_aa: CASSQGQDTGELFF; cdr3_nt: TGCGCCAGCAGCCAAGGCCAGGACACCGGGGAGCTGTTTTTT
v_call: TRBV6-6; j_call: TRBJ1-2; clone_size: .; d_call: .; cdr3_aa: CASGGGTNYGYTF; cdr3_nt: TGTGCCAGCGGGGGGGGAACTAACTATGGCTACACCTTC
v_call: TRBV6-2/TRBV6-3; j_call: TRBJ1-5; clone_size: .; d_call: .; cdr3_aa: CASSMAESQPQHF; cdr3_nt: TGTGCCAGCAGTATGGCGGAGAGTCAGCCCCAGCATTTT
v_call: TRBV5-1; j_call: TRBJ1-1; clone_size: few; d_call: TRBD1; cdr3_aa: CASKQGEMNTEAFF; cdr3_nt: TGCGCCAGCAAACAGGGGGAGATGAACACTGAAGCTTTCTTT
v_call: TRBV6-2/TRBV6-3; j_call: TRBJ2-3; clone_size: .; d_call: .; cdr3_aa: CASSYSSVPDTQYF; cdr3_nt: TGTGCCAGCAGTTACTCTAGCGTACCAGATACGCAGTATTTT
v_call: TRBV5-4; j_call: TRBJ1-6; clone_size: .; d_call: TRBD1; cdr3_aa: CASSLIWDRGFNSPLHF; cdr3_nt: TGTGCCAGCAGCTTGATATGGGACAGGGGGTTTAATTCACCCCTCCACTTT
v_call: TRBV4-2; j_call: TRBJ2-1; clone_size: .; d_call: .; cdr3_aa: CASSQEGVWRVSSYNEQFF; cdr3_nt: TGTGCCAGCAGCCAGGAGGGTGTATGGCGGGTAAGCTCCTACAATGAGCAGTTCTTC
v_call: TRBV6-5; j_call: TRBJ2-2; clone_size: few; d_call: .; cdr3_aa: CASSYAQYTGELFF; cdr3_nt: TGTGCCAGCAGTTACGCACAGTACACCGGGGAGCTGTTTTTT
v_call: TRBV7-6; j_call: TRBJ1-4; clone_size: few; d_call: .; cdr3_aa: CASSLAPQAHMFF; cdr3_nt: TGTGCCAGCAGCTTAGCGCCACAGGCTCACATGTTTTTT
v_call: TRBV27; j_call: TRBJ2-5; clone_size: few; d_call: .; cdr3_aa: CASSLRRAARETQYF; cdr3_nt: TGTGCCAGCAGTTTAAGGAGGGCAGCCCGGGAGACCCAGTACTTC
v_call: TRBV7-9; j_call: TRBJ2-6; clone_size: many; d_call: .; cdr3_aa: CASSSPGQSSGANVLTF; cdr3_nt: TGTGCCAGCAGCTCACCGGGCCAAAGCTCTGGGGCCAACGTCCTGACTTTC
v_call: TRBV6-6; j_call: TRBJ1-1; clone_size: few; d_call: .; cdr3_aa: CASSLRQSRTEAFF; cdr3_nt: TGTGCCAGCAGCCTAAGACAAAGTAGGACTGAAGCTTTCTTT
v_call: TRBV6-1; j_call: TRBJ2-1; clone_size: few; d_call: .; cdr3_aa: CASSEVGALLDEQFF; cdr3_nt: TGTGCCAGCAGTGAAGTCGGGGCCCTTCTGGATGAGCAGTTCTTC
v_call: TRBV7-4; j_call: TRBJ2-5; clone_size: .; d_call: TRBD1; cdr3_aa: CANSLGQGAETQYF; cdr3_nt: TGTGCCAACAGCCTCGGACAGGGAGCGGAGACCCAGTACTTC